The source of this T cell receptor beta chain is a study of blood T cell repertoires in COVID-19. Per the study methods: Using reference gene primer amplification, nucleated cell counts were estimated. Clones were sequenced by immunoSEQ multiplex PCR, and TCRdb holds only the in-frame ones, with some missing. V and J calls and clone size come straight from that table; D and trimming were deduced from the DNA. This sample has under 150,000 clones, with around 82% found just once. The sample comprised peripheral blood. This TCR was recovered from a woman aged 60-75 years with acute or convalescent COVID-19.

CDR3 amino acids: CASSDDRQETQYF. In DNA form, the CDR3 reads TGTGCCAGCAGTGACGACAGACAAGAGACCCAGTACTTC. The rearrangement joins TRBV2 to TRBJ2-5, with D possibly TRBD1 on 5 matching bases. Trimming took off 3 bases at V and 2 bases at J, with 7 bases between the two ends. The CDR3 contains 13 residues. Germline V CDR1 and CDR2: SNHLY, FYNNEI.